The clone carrying this T cell receptor beta chain has at least ten counts. These data are taken from a study of T cells in Graves' hyperthyroidism and ophthalmopathy. Uncontrolled infection, other autoimmune disease, pregnancy or lactation excluded patients. What was amplified from RNA transcripts were TCR beta CDR3 regions. The study used the HTBI primer set for a first-round RT-PCR of the TCR CDR3. TCRdb analysed the multiplex PCR reads with MiXCR anew, one entry per CDR3 protein. The sample holds hundreds of thousands of distinct CDR3 sequences; around 38% are singletons and the top ten take approximately 8.7%. Germline lookup yields CDR1 DFQATT and CDR2 SNEGSKA (reference sequence). This CDR3 comprises 15 residues. V shed 3 bases and J shed 0 bases, with 9 bases lying between them.

The chain uses TRBV20-1 and TRBJ2-6; D unclear. Material: blood. This receptor was taken from a man between 18 and 29 years old with Graves' hyperthyroidism. CDR3: CSASDPFSGANVLTF. As DNA, the CDR3 is TGCAGTGCTAGCGATCCCTTCTCTGGGGCCAACGTCCTGACTTTC.